These 7 T cell receptor beta chains came from one sample sequenced in a study of immune evolution from preneoplasia to lung adenocarcinoma. Clones were sequenced by immunoSEQ multiplex PCR, and TCRdb holds only the in-frame ones, with some missing. The sample has about 14,000 clones; 75% to 90% are singletons. Input material: FFPE minimally invasive lung adenocarcinoma tissue. The receptor set was obtained from a person aged 65-85 years with lung adenocarcinoma.

The gene calls are TRBV6-5 and TRBJ1-1; D is possibly TRBD1 (6 bases). This CDR3 has 14 amino acids. Germline V gene lookup returns CDR1 MNHEY and CDR2 SVGAGI. V was pared by 6 bases and J by 3 bases, with 14 bases between. As DNA, the CDR3 is TGTGCCAGCAGCCAGGGGAACGCGCACACTGAAGCTTTCTTT. Residues: CASSQGNAHTEAFF.

The genes are TRBV20-1 and TRBJ1-2; 8 bases map to TRBD1. With 8 bases clipped from V and 13 bases from J, the junction kept 12 bases outside the gene matches. The V gene's germline CDR1 is DFQATT and CDR2 SNEGSKA (reference sequence). The CDR3 is 11 residues long. The CDR3 DNA reads TGCAGTTTCCCCCGGCAGGGGGCCGCCACCTTC. Residues: CSFPRQGAATF.

The J gene is TRBJ1-3, the V gene TRBV18, with TRBD1 as a possible D gene (6 bases). This CDR3 contains 15 residues. The V gene's germline CDR1 is KGHSH and CDR2 LQKENI. V was cut by 0 bases and J by 4 bases, with 10 bases left in between. The CDR3 protein is CASSPPSTGGNTIYF. The CDR3 DNA reads as TGTGCCAGCTCACCACCTTCAACAGGGGGAAACACCATATATTTT.

The J gene is TRBJ1-1, the V gene TRBV5-1, with unresolved D. V lost 5 bases, J lost 2 bases, and 10 bases lay in between. This CDR3 region has 13 residues. Germline V lookup: CDR1 SGHRS, CDR2 YFSETQ. CDR3 DNA sequence: TGCGCCAGCAGATTACAGAGTAACACTGAAGCTTTCTTT. Amino acid sequence: CASRLQSNTEAFF.

CDR3 residues: CATGGVGSPLHF. The CDR3 DNA reads TGTGCCACAGGGGGGGTCGGTTCACCCCTCCACTTT. The chain uses TRBV28 and TRBJ1-6, with 7 bases fitting TRBD1. CDR1 is MDHEN and CDR2 is SYDVKM in the germline V gene. This CDR3 has 12 residues. The V segment lost 10 bases and the J segment 9 bases; nucleotides outside the gene matches: 6.

This chain's CDR3 is CACTGQETQYF. Written as DNA, the CDR3 is TGTGCCTGTACAGGGCAAGAGACCCAGTACTTC. The chain carries TRBV30 and TRBJ2-5; TRBD1 is a possible D gene (6 bases). The germline V and J ends were trimmed by 6 bases and 2 bases, with 7 bases remaining between them. CDR1 is GTSNPN and CDR2 is SVGIG in the germline V gene (reference sequence). The CDR3 is made up of 11 amino acids.

The chain couples TRBV6-5 to TRBJ2-2, with D unresolved. The V end was cut by 0 bases, the J end by 3 bases, with 5 bases between. Germline CDR1 reads MNHEY; CDR2 reads SVGAGI. The CDR3 consists of 14 residues. Here the CDR3 reads CASSYSRDTGELFF. CDR3 sequence (DNA): TGTGCCAGCAGTTACTCCCGGGACACCGGGGAGCTGTTTTTT.